Listed below are T cell receptor beta chains from one sample, sequenced in a study of blood T cell repertoires in COVID-19. Method: immunoSEQ multiplex PCR; TCRdb's copy keeps in-frame clones and lacks some. The table includes about 26,000 clones, around 90% detected once. Sample: peripheral blood. The receptors originated from a human donor in a cohort sampled during active COVID-19. CDR3s include the opening cysteine and the closing phenylalanine or tryptophan. The D gene is left open where the match is weak. Some rows have no size entry. The others give once, few or many, or a class for an expanded clone.

TRBJ2-3 | - | TRBV7-2 | TRBD2 | TGTGCCAGCGGGCTAGCGGGAGATACGCAGTATTTT | CASGLAGDTQYF
TRBJ1-2 | - | TRBV5-1 | - | TGCGCCAGCAGCATCGAAGGGGCAGGGTATGGCTACACCTTC | CASSIEGAGYGYTF
TRBJ2-3 | once | TRBV7-9 | - | TGTGCCAGCAGCCGGAGGGGGCAGGGCCTCTTTGGCACAGATACGCAGTATTTT | CASSRRGQGLFGTDTQYF
TRBJ2-7 | - | TRBV6-5 | TRBD1 | TGTGCCAGCACCCACAGGGGGCTGACCTACGAGCAGTACTTC | CASTHRGLTYEQYF
TRBJ2-3 | - | TRBV5-1 | - | TGCGCCAGCAGCGGCGACGGCGGGTTCACAGATACGCAGTATTTT | CASSGDGGFTDTQYF
TRBJ1-1 | - | TRBV9 | - | TGTGCCAGCAGCGTAGGGTTAGATAGCACTGAAGCTTTCTTT | CASSVGLDSTEAFF
TRBJ2-7 | - | TRBV6-5 | TRBD2 | TGTGCCAGCAAGTTGGCGGGAGATACCTACGAGCAGTACTTC | CASKLAGDTYEQYF
TRBJ1-2 | - | TRBV5-1 | - | TGCGCCAGCAGCCCGGCCCCGGACTCGGGGGATGGCTACACCTTC | CASSPAPDSGDGYTF
TRBJ2-7 | - | TRBV5-5 | TRBD1 | TGTGCCAGCAGCTCGGACAGGGGCCACGAGCAGTACTTC | CASSSDRGHEQYF
TRBJ2-1 | - | TRBV6-1 | TRBD1 | TGTGCCAGCAGGGAACAGGGGATGAGCTCCTACAATGAGCAGTTCTTC | CASREQGMSSYNEQFF
TRBJ2-1 | - | TRBV29-1 | - | TGCAGCGTTGCTCGGGTGACGATTAATGAGCAGTTCTTC | CSVARVTINEQFF
TRBJ1-1 | - | TRBV6-5 | TRBD1 | TGTGCCAGCGATCCAGGGGGCACTGAAGCTTTCTTT | CASDPGGTEAFF
TRBJ2-7 | few | TRBV4-1 | - | TGCGCCAGCAGCCAAAAATACGGCTCCTACGAGCAGTACTTC | CASSQKYGSYEQYF
TRBJ2-7 | - | TRBV7-9 | - | TGTGCCAGCAGCGAGGAAAGTCGTCAGTACTTC | CASSEESRQYF
TRBJ2-7 | once | TRBV6-1 | TRBD1 | TGTGCCAGCAGTGAAGCGGGACAGGGACCAAAGCAGTACTTC | CASSEAGQGPKQYF
TRBJ1-1 | - | TRBV5-1 | - | TGCGCCAGCAGCTTGGGATCCATCACCGGGACTGAAGCTTTCTTT | CASSLGSITGTEAFF
TRBJ1-2 | - | TRBV29-1 | TRBD1 | TGCAGCGTTCTAGACAGGGACTATGGCTACACCTTC | CSVLDRDYGYTF
TRBJ2-2 | - | TRBV5-5 | TRBD1 | TGTGCCAGCAGGTTTAGCCCGACAGGGGGCACCGGGGAGCTGTTTTTT | CASRFSPTGGTGELFF
TRBJ2-1 | - | TRBV7-9 | TRBD2 | TGTGCCAGCAGCCAAACTAGCGGGAGGAATGAGCAGTTCTTC | CASSQTSGRNEQFF
TRBJ2-2 | - | TRBV5-6 | - | TGTGCCAGCAGCTCCCAACCGGGACATTGGAACACCGGGGAGCTGTTTTTT | CASSSQPGHWNTGELFF
TRBJ1-1 | - | TRBV7-2 | TRBD1 | TGTGCCAGCAGCTTATTAAAAGGGACAGCGTGGAACACTGAAGCTTTCTTT | CASSLLKGTAWNTEAFF
TRBJ2-5 | - | TRBV19 | TRBD2 | TGTGCCAGTAGCGGGACTAGCGGGGCCGGAGAGACCCAGTACTTC | CASSGTSGAGETQYF
TRBJ2-2 | - | TRBV7-3 | TRBD2 | TGTGCCAGCAGCTTTATGGGGGGGACCAACCGGGAGCTGTTTTTT | CASSFMGGTNRELFF
TRBJ2-2 | - | TRBV10-3 | TRBD1 | TGTGCCATCATGGGGACAGGGGCCACCGGGGAGCTGTTTTTT | CAIMGTGATGELFF
TRBJ1-2 | - | TRBV2 | - | TGTGCCAGCAGACCGGGGAGGGCTAACTATGGCTACACCTTC | CASRPGRANYGYTF
TRBJ2-3 | - | TRBV5-6 | - | TGTGCCAGCAGCTTGGGGACTATCACAGATACGCAGTATTTT | CASSLGTITDTQYF
TRBJ1-4 | - | TRBV6-5 | - | TGTGCCAGCAGTTACTCGTGGGGGCCCAATGAAAAACTGTTTTTT | CASSYSWGPNEKLFF
TRBJ2-2 | - | TRBV24-1 | - | TGTGCCACCAGTGATCCAGGGTCGGCGAACACCGGGGAGCTGTTTTTT | CATSDPGSANTGELFF
TRBJ2-2 | - | TRBV18 | - | TGTGCCAGCTCACCAAGTGGCAGGAACACCGGGGAGCTGTTTTTT | CASSPSGRNTGELFF
TRBJ2-2 | - | TRBV9 | TRBD2 | TGTGCCAGCAGCGTAGCGGGAGGGCCAATGACCGGGGAGCTGTTTTTT | CASSVAGGPMTGELFF
TRBJ2-1 | - | TRBV6-5 | TRBD2 | TGTGCCAGCAGACCTAATAGCGGGAGGGGCAATGAGCAGTTCTTC | CASRPNSGRGNEQFF
TRBJ1-2 | - | TRBV3-1/TRBV3-2 | - | TGTGCCAGCAGCCAACCGGTCTATGGCTACACCTTC | CASSQPVYGYTF
TRBJ2-2 | - | TRBV4-1 | TRBD2 | TGCGCCAGCAGCCATTTGACTAGCGGGAACTCGAACACCGGGGAGCTGTTTTTT | CASSHLTSGNSNTGELFF
TRBJ2-7 | - | TRBV6-2/TRBV6-3 | - | TGTGCCAGCAGTCCAGGGTTTATCTACGAGCAGTACTTC | CASSPGFIYEQYF
TRBJ2-1 | - | TRBV7-3 | - | TGTGCCAGCAGCCACGACAGGAATGAGCAGTTCTTC | CASSHDRNEQFF
TRBJ2-5 | - | TRBV12-3/TRBV12-4 | - | TGTGCCAGCAGTTTAGAACAGCAAGAGACCCAGTACTTC | CASSLEQQETQYF
TRBJ2-1 | - | TRBV2 | TRBD2 | TGTGCCAGCAGTAGGACTAGCGGGAGCTATGAGCAGTTCTTC | CASSRTSGSYEQFF
TRBJ1-6 | - | TRBV2 | - | TGTGCCATCCGGGGTTTCTATAATTCACCCCTCCACTTT | CAIRGFYNSPLHF
TRBJ1-2 | - | TRBV5-1 | TRBD1 | TGCGCCAGCAGCGTTCGGACAGGGGATGGCTACACCTTC | CASSVRTGDGYTF
TRBJ2-7 | - | TRBV28 | - | TGTGCCAGCAGTAGCGTCTCCGAGCAGTACTTC | CASSSVSEQYF
TRBJ2-3 | - | TRBV27 | TRBD2 | TGTGCCAGCAGCGGACTAGCGGAGGCAGATACGCAGTATTTT | CASSGLAEADTQYF
TRBJ1-2 | once | TRBV6-5 | TRBD1 | TGTGCCAGCAGTTACTCGGAGGGACAGGGTTATGGCTACACCTTC | CASSYSEGQGYGYTF
TRBJ2-1 | - | TRBV4-2 | - | TGTGCCAGCAGCCAAGTCGCAAGCACGTACAATGAGCAGTTCTTC | CASSQVASTYNEQFF
TRBJ2-1 | - | TRBV3-1/TRBV3-2 | TRBD2 | TGTGCCAGCAGCCAAGGCCCCCGACTAGCGGGGGAAAACAATGAGCAGTTCTTC | CASSQGPRLAGENNEQFF
TRBJ2-3 | - | TRBV7-3 | - | TGTGCCAGCAGCGCGAGACTTCCGAAGGTGGCAGATACGCAGTATTTT | CASSARLPKVADTQYF
TRBJ2-3 | - | TRBV5-1 | TRBD2 | TGCGCCAGCAGCTTGGAGGCTAGCGGGACAGATACGCAGTATTTT | CASSLEASGTDTQYF
TRBJ2-7 | - | TRBV11-1 | TRBD1 | TGTGCCAGCAGCACGTGGACAGGGCTGAACTACGAGCAGTACTTC | CASSTWTGLNYEQYF
TRBJ2-2 | - | TRBV30 | TRBD1 | TGTGCCTGGGAGGGCAGGGGGACCGGGGAGCTGTTTTTT | CAWEGRGTGELFF
TRBJ2-1 | - | TRBV24-1 | TRBD2 | TGTGCCACCAGTGACGTCTCTGCGGGGGGCTACAATGAGCAGTTCTTC | CATSDVSAGGYNEQFF